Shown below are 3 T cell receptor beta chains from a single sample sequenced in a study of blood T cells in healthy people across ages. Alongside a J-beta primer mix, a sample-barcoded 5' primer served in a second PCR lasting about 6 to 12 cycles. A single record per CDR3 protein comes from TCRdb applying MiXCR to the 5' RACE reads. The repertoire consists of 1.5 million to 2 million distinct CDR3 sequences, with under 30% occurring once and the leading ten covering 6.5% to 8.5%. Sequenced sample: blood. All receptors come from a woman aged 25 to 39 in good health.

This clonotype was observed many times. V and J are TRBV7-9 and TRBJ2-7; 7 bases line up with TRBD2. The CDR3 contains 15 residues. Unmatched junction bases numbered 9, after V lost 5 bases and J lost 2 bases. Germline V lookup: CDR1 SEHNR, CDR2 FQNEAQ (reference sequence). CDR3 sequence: CASSPGEGETYEQYF. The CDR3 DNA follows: TGTGCCAGCAGCCCCGGGGAGGGTGAAACCTACGAGCAGTACTTC. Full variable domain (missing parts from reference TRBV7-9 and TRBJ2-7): DTGVSQNPRHKITKRGQNVTFRCDPISEHNRLYWYRQTLGQGPEFLTYFQNEAQLEKSRLLSDRFSAERPKGSFSTLEIQRTEQGDSAMYLCASSPGEGETYEQYFGPGTRLTVT.

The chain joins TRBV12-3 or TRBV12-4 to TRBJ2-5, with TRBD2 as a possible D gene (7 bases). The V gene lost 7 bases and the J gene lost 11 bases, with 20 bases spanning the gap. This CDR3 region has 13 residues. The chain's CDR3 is CASTLGGRREQYF. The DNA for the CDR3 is TGTGCCAGCACCTTGGGGGGGCGGAGGGAGCAGTACTTC.

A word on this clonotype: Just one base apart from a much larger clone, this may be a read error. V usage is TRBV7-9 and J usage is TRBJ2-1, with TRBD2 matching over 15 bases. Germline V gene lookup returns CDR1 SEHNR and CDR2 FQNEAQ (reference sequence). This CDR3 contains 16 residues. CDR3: CANSSEGLAGGPEQFF. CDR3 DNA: TGTGCCAACAGCTCAGAGGGACTAGCGGGAGGACCTGAGCAGTTCTTC.